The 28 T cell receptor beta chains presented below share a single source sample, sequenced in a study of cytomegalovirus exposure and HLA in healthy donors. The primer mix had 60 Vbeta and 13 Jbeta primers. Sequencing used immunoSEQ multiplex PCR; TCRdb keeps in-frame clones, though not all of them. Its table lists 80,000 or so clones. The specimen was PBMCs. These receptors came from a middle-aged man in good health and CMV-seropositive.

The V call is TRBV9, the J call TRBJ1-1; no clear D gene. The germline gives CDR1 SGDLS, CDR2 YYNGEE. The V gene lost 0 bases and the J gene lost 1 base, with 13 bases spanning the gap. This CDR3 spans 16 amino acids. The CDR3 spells CASSVDVAVKNTEAFF. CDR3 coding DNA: TGTGCCAGCAGCGTAGATGTGGCGGTTAAGAACACTGAAGCTTTCTTT.

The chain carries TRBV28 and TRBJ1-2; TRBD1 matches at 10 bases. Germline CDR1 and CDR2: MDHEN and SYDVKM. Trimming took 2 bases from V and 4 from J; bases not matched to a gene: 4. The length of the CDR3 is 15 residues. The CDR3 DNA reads TGTGCCAGCAGTTTAGGGACAGGGGAACTCTATGGCTACACCTTC. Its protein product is CASSLGTGELYGYTF.

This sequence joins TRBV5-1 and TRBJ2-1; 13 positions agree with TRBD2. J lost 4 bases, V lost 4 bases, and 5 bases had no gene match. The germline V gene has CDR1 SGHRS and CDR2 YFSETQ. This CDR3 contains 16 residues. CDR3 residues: CASSGLAGDIYNEQFF. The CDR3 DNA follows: TGCGCCAGCAGCGGACTAGCGGGGGACATTTACAATGAGCAGTTCTTC.

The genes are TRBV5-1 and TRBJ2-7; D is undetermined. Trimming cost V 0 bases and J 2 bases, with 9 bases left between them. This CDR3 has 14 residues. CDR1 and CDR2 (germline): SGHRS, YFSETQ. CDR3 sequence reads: CASSLESTAYEQYF. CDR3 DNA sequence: TGCGCCAGCAGCTTGGAATCCACAGCCTACGAGCAGTACTTC.

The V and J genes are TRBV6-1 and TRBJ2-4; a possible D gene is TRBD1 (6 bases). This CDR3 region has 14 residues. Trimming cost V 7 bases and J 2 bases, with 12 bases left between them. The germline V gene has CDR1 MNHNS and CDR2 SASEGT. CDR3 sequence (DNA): TGTGCCAGCAAACAGGGCCCCACCAAAAACATTCAGTACTTC. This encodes CASKQGPTKNIQYF.

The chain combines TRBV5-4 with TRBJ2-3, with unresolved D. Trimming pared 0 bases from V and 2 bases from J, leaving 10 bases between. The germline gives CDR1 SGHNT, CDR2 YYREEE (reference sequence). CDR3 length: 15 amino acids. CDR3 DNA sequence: TGTGCCAGCAGCTTGGACGCAGGCAACACAGATACGCAGTATTTT. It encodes CASSLDAGNTDTQYF.

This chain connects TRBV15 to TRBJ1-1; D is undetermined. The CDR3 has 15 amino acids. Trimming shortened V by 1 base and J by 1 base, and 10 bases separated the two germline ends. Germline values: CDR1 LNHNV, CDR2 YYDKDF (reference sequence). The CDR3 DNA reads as TGTGCCACCAGCAGAGCCCGACTCCCGAACACTGAAGCTTTCTTT. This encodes CATSRARLPNTEAFF.

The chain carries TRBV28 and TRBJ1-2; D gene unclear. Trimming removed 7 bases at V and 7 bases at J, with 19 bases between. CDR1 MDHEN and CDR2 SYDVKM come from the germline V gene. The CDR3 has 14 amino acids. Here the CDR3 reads CASILSSGNGGYTF. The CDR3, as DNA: TGTGCCAGCATTCTTTCCTCGGGGAACGGTGGCTACACCTTC.

CDR3 nucleotide sequence: TGCGCCAGCAGCCCCGCGGCAGGGGGCTTGGATGGCTACACCTTC. Translated, it gives CASSPAAGGLDGYTF. The rearrangement joins TRBV5-1 to TRBJ1-2; 8 bases are shared with TRBD1. Germline V lookup: CDR1 SGHRS, CDR2 YFSETQ. The J segment lost 6 bases and the V segment lost 4 bases, leaving 11 bases of the junction unmatched. The CDR3 extends over 15 amino acids.

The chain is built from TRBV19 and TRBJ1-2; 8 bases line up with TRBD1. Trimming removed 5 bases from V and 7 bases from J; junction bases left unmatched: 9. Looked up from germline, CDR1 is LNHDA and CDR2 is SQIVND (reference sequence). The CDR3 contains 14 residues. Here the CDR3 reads CASSPSDRVGGYTF. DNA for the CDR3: TGTGCCAGTAGTCCCTCGGACAGGGTTGGTGGCTACACCTTC.

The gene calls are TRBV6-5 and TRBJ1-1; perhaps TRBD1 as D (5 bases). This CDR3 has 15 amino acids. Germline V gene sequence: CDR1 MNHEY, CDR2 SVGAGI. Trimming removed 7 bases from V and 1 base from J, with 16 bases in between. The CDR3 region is CASTQTPTENTEAFF. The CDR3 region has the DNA TGTGCCAGCACCCAAACCCCGACAGAGAACACTGAAGCTTTCTTT.

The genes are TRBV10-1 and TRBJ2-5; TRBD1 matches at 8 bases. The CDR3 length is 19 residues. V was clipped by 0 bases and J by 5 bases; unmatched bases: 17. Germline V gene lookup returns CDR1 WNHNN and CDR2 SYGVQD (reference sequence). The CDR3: CASSESAPTPQGAGETQYF. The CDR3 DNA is TGCGCCAGCAGTGAGTCGGCTCCAACTCCTCAGGGGGCAGGGGAGACCCAGTACTTC.

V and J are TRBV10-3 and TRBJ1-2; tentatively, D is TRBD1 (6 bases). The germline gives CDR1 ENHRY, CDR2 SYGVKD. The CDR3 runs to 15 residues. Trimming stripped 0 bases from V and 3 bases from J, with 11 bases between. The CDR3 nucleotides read TGTGCCATCAGTGAGTCCGGCAGGGGCGACTATGGCTACACCTTC. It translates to CAISESGRGDYGYTF.

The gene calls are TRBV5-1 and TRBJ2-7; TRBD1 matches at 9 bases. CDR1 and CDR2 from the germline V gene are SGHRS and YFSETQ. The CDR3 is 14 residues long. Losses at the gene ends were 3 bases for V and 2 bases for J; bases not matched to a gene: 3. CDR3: CASSWGQGPYEQYF. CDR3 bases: TGCGCCAGCAGCTGGGGACAGGGCCCCTACGAGCAGTACTTC.

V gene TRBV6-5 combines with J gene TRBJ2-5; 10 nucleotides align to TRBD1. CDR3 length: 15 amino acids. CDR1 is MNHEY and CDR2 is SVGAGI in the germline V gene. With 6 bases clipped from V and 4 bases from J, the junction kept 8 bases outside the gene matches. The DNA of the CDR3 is TGTGCCAGCAGCATCGGGACAGGGGAGAGAGAGACCCAGTACTTC. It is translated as CASSIGTGERETQYF.

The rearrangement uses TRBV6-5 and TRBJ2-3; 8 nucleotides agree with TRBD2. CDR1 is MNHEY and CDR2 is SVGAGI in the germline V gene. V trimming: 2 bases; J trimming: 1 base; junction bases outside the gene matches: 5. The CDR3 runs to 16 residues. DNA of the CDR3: TGTGCCAGCAGTTACGAGCGGGGGTTGGGCACAGATACGCAGTATTTT. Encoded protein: CASSYERGLGTDTQYF.

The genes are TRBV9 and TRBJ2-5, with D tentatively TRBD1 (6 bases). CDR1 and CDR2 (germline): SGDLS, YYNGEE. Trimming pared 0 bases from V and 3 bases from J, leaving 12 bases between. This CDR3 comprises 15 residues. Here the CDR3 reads CASSVGGGGKETQYF. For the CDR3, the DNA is TGTGCCAGCAGCGTAGGAGGGGGTGGAAAAGAGACCCAGTACTTC.

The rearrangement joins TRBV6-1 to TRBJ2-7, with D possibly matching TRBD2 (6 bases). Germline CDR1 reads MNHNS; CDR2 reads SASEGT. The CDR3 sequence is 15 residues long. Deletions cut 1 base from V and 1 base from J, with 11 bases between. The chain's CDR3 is CASSEVSGSSYEQYV. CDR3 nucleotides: TGTGCCAGCAGTGAAGTTTCCGGGAGTTCCTACGAGCAGTACGTC.

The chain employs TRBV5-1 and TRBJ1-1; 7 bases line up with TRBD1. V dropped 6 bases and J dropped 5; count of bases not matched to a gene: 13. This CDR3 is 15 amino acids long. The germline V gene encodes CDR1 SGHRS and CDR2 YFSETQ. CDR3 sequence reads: CASTRFNRGETEAFF. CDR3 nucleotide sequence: TGCGCCAGCACCCGATTTAACAGGGGAGAGACTGAAGCTTTCTTT. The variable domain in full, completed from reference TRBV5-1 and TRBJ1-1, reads KAGVTQTPRYLIKTRGQQVTLSCSPISGHRSVSWYQQTPGQGLQFLFEYFSETQRNKGNFPGRFSGRQFSNSRSEMNVSTLELGDSALYLCASTRFNRGETEAFFGQGTRLTVV.

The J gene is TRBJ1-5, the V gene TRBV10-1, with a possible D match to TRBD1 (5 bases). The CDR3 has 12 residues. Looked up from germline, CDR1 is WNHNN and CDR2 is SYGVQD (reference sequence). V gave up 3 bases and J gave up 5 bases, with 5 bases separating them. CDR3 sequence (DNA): TGCGCCAGCAGTGAAGGGGATCAGCCCCAGCATTTT. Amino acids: CASSEGDQPQHF.

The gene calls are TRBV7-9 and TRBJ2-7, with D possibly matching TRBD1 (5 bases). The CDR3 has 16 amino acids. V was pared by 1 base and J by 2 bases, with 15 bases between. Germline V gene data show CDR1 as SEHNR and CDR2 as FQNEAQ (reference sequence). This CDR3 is CASSLDAGHTPYEQYF. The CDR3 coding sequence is TGTGCCAGCAGCTTAGATGCAGGGCACACCCCCTACGAGCAGTACTTC.

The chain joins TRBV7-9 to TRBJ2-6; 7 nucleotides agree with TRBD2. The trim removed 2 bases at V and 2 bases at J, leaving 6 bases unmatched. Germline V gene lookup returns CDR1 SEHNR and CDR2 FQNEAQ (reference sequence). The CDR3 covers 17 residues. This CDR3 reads CASSLPDRGAGANVLTF. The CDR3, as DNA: TGTGCCAGCAGCTTACCCGACCGGGGGGCTGGGGCCAACGTCCTGACTTTC.

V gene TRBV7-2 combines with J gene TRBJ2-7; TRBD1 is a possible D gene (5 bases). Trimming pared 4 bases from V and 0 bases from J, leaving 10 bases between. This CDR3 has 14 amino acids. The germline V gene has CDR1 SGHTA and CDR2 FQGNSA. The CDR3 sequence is CASSYGHPSYEQYV. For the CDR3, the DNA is TGTGCCAGCAGCTACGGACACCCCTCCTACGAGCAGTACGTC.

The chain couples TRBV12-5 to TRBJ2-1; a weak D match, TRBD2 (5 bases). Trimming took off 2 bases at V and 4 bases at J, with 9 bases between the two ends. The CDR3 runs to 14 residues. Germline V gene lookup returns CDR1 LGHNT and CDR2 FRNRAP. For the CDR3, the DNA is TGTGCTAGTGGTTTGACTAGGATATACAATGAGCAGTTCTTC. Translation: CASGLTRIYNEQFF.

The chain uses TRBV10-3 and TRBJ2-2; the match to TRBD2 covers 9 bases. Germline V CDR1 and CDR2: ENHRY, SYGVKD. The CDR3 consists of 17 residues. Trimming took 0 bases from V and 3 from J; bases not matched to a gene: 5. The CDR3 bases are TGTGCCATCAGTGAGTCGAGTCTAGCGGGACACACCGGGGAGCTGTTTTTT. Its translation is CAISESSLAGHTGELFF.

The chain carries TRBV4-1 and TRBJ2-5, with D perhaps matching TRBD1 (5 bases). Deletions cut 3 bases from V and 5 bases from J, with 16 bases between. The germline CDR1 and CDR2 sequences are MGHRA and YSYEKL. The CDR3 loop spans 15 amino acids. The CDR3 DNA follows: TGCGCCAGCAGCCACTCTTACCAGGGTGGGGAGACCCAGTACTTC. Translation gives CASSHSYQGGETQYF.

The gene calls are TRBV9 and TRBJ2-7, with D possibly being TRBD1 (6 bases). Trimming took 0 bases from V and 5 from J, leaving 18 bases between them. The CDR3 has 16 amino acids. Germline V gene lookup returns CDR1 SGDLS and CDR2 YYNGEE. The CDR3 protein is CASSVGGGLEHHEQYF. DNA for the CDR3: TGTGCCAGCAGCGTAGGAGGGGGATTGGAGCACCACGAGCAGTACTTC.

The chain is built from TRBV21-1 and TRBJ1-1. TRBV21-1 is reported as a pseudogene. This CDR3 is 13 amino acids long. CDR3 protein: CASSLTEEGEAFF. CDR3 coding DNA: TGTGCCAGCAGCTTAACGGAGGAGGGGGAAGCTTTCTTT.